This entry features one T cell receptor beta chain sequence. Its specificity is unknown. The CDR3 loop spans 13 amino acids. V shed 6 bases and J 4 bases; nucleotides not matched to a gene: 4. The source of the sample is a study of T cell repertoires in cytomegalovirus infection. Using its own MiXCR run on the reads, TCRdb lists one record per CDR3 protein. The profile shows about half a million distinct CDR3 sequences, about 33% of them singletons. Sequencing used cultured PBMCs, obtained from culture after CMV antigen stimulation. The TCR was taken from a human donor in good health (CMV status not recorded). Some clones in this sample may be carry-over from other donors' samples. The rearrangement uses TRBV12-3 or TRBV12-4 and TRBJ1-1; TRBD1 aligns across 8 bases. The CDR3 nucleotides are TGTGCCAGCAGGTCTACAGGGGGCACTGAAGCTTTCTTT. It specifies CASRSTGGTEAFF.